The next 25 T cell receptor beta chains were all read from a single sample in a study of T cells in Graves' hyperthyroidism and ophthalmopathy (dated by TCRdb to the late 2010s). Libraries were made using multiplex PCR. Sequencing used an Illumina HiSeq 2000. The TCR beta CDR3 regions were amplified from RNA transcripts. A first-round RT-PCR of the TCR CDR3 used the HTBI primer set with the Qiagen OneStep RT-PCR kit. In TCRdb, the public reads were trimmed at Q25 with fastp and aligned with MiXCR, with productive beta chains retained. Rows with one shared CDR3 protein collapse into an entry with the most common genes and DNA. The sample table lists about 520,000 distinct CDR3 sequences, more than 20% of them with a count of one. About 25% of the sample goes to the ten largest clones. The sample comprised blood. These receptors all come from a man between 18 and 35 years old with Graves' hyperthyroidism.

V gene TRBV19 combines with J gene TRBJ2-7, with D possibly TRBD1 on 6 matching bases. CDR3 length: 13 amino acids. V gave up 9 bases and J gave up 3 bases, with 15 bases separating them. Germline lookup yields CDR1 LNHDA and CDR2 SQIVND (reference sequence). CDR3 protein: CASGPGEGYEQYF. The DNA of the CDR3 is TGTGCCAGCGGACCAGGGGAAGGCTACGAGCAGTACTTC.

This rearrangement joins TRBV6-1 to TRBJ1-1; 7 nucleotides agree with TRBD1. This CDR3 has 14 residues. The junction had 5 bases not matched to a gene; V was cut back by 7 bases and J by 0 bases. The germline CDR1 and CDR2 sequences are MNHNS and SASEGT. CDR3: CASKGGGMNTEAFF. The CDR3 nucleotides are TGTGCCAGCAAAGGAGGGGGCATGAACACTGAAGCTTTCTTT.

This clonotype was recorded at least ten times. The rearrangement uses TRBV6-5 and TRBJ1-1; unclear D gene. CDR3 length: 14 amino acids. Germline CDR1 and CDR2: MNHEY and SVGAGI. V was shortened by 2 bases and J by 0 bases, with 7 bases between the two germline ends. The CDR3 DNA is TGTGCCAGCAGTTACGGGCGAATGAACACTGAAGCTTTCTTT. This gives the protein CASSYGRMNTEAFF.

This clonotype was recorded at least ten times. The chain recombines TRBV6-1 with TRBJ2-7, with D perhaps matching TRBD2 (5 bases). The germline V and J ends were trimmed by 2 bases and 1 base, with 12 bases remaining between them. This CDR3 region has 15 residues. The germline CDR1 and CDR2 sequences are MNHNS and SASEGT. CDR3 nucleotides: TGTGCCAGCAGTGAACTGGACTCGCGGTCCTACGAGCAGTACTTC. This translates into CASSELDSRSYEQYF.

This clonotype was recorded at least ten times. Here the CDR3 reads CASSESRMSQHF. In DNA form, the CDR3 reads TGTGCCAGCAGTGAGTCCCGTATGTCCCAGCATTTT. The chain joins TRBV6-1 to TRBJ1-5; D uncertain. The germline CDR1 and CDR2 sequences are MNHNS and SASEGT. The CDR3 sequence is 12 residues long. V lost 3 bases and J 11 bases, leaving 11 bases between the germline ends.

This clonotype was counted ten times or more. The chain carries TRBV3-1 and TRBJ1-1; the D gene is possibly TRBD1 (6 bases). This CDR3 is 14 amino acids long. V was trimmed by 0 bases and J by 5 bases, leaving 10 bases between them. Germline CDR1 is LGHDT and CDR2 is YNNKEL (reference sequence). CDR3 coding DNA: TGTGCCAGCAGCCAAGATGAGGGGGGAACTGAAGCTTTCTTT. Protein sequence: CASSQDEGGTEAFF.

The chain combines TRBV30 with TRBJ1-2; D uncertain. The CDR3 has 13 residues. V lost 1 base and J 1 base, leaving 7 bases between the germline ends. The V gene's germline CDR1 is GTSNPN and CDR2 SVGIG (reference sequence). CDR3 nucleotides: TGTGCCTGGAGTGCGGGTATTAACTATGGCTACACCTTC. Translated: CAWSAGINYGYTF.

This clonotype was seen repeatedly, ten times or more. The chain has TRBV15 and TRBJ1-5; 8 bases line up with TRBD1. Germline CDR1 reads LNHNV; CDR2 reads YYDKDF (reference sequence). Germline trimming cut 3 bases from V and 0 bases from J; bases unmatched to any gene: 1. The CDR3 consists of 15 residues. The CDR3 nucleotides read TGTGCCACCAGCAGGGGACAGGTTAGCAATCAGCCCCAGCATTTT. It is translated as CATSRGQVSNQPQHF.

This clonotype has a handful of counts. The chain is built from TRBV20-1 and TRBJ2-3, with 9 bases matching TRBD2. From germline, CDR1 is DFQATT and CDR2 SNEGSKA (reference sequence). This CDR3 spans 16 amino acids. Losses at the gene ends were 6 bases for V and 2 bases for J; bases not matched to a gene: 12. CDR3 in amino acids: CSASAPAGGITDTQYF. CDR3 nucleotide sequence: TGCAGTGCCAGTGCCCCAGCGGGGGGTATCACAGATACGCAGTATTTT.

In the case of this clonotype: This may be a read error: a much more frequent sequence differs by one nucleotide. The chain employs TRBV3-1 and TRBJ1-1; D is unclear. This CDR3 contains 13 residues. Germline loops: CDR1 LGHDT, CDR2 YNNKEL (reference sequence). CDR3 DNA: TGTGCCAGCAGCTCCCATCCCGGCACTGAAGCTTGCTTT. Its protein product is CASSSHPGTEACF.

This clonotype turned up a few times. Compared with germline, one end of the junction differs, possibly owing to a read error. V and J are TRBV7-7 and TRBJ1-5; D may be TRBD1 (5 bases). Germline CDR1 is SSHAT and CDR2 is FNYEAQ (reference sequence). The CDR3 is 17 amino acids. The CDR3 reads CASSLHLYRDSNQPQHF. The CDR3 DNA reads as TGTGCTAGCAGCCTACACCTTTACCGGGACAGCAATCAGCCCCAGCATTTT.

In this sample, this clonotype turned up many times. J is TRBJ1-1 and V is TRBV6-5; D remains unclear. The CDR3 is 14 amino acids. Trimming pared 1 base from V and 1 base from J, leaving 7 bases between. Looked up from germline, CDR1 is MNHEY and CDR2 is SVGAGI. The CDR3 nucleotides read TGTGCCAGCAGTTACTTTACGGCGAACACTGAAGCTTTCTTT. Protein: CASSYFTANTEAFF.

This clonotype was counted at least ten times. CDR3 in amino acids: CASSLAHNSQETQYF. The CDR3 DNA follows: TGTGCCAGCAGTTTAGCGCACAACAGCCAAGAGACCCAGTACTTC. The chain has TRBV12-3 or TRBV12-4 and TRBJ2-5; no firm D call. The CDR3 loop spans 15 amino acids. V gave up 0 bases and J gave up 1 base, with 9 bases separating them.

A remark on this clonotype: This sequence may be a read error, since a much larger clone differs from it by one base. The V gene is TRBV30, the J gene TRBJ1-2; a weak D match, TRBD1 (6 bases). This CDR3 region has 14 residues. CDR1 and CDR2 from the germline V gene are GTSNPN and SVGIG (reference sequence). The CDR3 DNA is TGTGTCTGGAAGTCGCCAACAGGGTTCTATGGCTACACCTTC. Protein: CVWKSPTGFYGYTF. The whole variable domain, filled in from reference TRBV30 and TRBJ1-2, reads SQTIHQWPATLVQPVGSPLSLECTVEGTSNPNLYWYRQAAGRGLQLLFYSVGIGQISSEVPQNLSASRPQDRQFILSSKKLLLSDSGFYLCVWKSPTGFYGYTFGSGTRLTVV.

This clonotype was observed a handful of times. The genes are TRBV6-5 and TRBJ2-2; D is ambiguous. CDR3 length: 17 residues. Trimming left V 2 bases short and J 0 bases short, with 13 bases between. From germline, CDR1 is MNHEY and CDR2 SVGAGI. In DNA form, the CDR3 reads TGTGCCAGCAGTTACGCCGTTGAGTTCGCGAACACCGGGGAGCTGTTTTTT. It specifies CASSYAVEFANTGELFF.

The rearrangement joins TRBV6-2 or TRBV6-3 to TRBJ1-5; tentatively, D is TRBD1 (6 bases). CDR1 is MNHEY, CDR2 SVGEGT, per germline. The CDR3 length is 15 residues. V was pared by 7 bases and J by 7 bases, with 20 bases between. The CDR3 here is CASTPGGGAGQPQHF. DNA for the CDR3: TGTGCCAGCACCCCCGGAGGGGGAGCGGGACAGCCCCAGCATTTT.

In its sample, this clonotype was seen many times. The chain's CDR3 is CASWTGGYTGELFF. Here the CDR3 DNA reads TGTGCCAGTTGGACAGGGGGCTACACCGGGGAGCTGTTTTTT. The chain uses TRBV19 and TRBJ2-2; 11 bases match TRBD1. The V gene's germline CDR1 is LNHDA and CDR2 SQIVND (reference sequence). The CDR3 has 14 residues. V trimming: 8 bases; J trimming: 3 bases; junction bases outside the gene matches: 2.

This rearrangement joins TRBV4-1 to TRBJ2-5, with 7 bases fitting TRBD1. Germline CDR1 reads MGHRA; CDR2 reads YSYEKL. The CDR3 has 16 amino acids. J was trimmed by 0 bases and V by 3 bases; bases with no gene match: 7. As DNA, the CDR3 is TGCGCCAGCAGCCACTCGACAGGGTATTACCAAGAGACCCAGTACTTC. It yields the protein CASSHSTGYYQETQYF.

A few counts support this clonotype. The chain combines TRBV11-2 with TRBJ1-5; 10 bases are a match to TRBD1. The CDR3 totals 19 residues. Trimming cost V 3 bases and J 0 bases; bases outside gene matches: 11. Germline lookup yields CDR1 SGHAT and CDR2 FQNNGV. CDR3 sequence reads: CASSFLQPDRGYSNQPQHF. The CDR3 DNA sequence: TGTGCCAGCAGCTTTCTCCAGCCGGACAGGGGGTATAGCAATCAGCCCCAGCATTTT.

This clonotype came up many times. The chain is built from TRBV5-1 and TRBJ1-3, with 7 bases lining up with TRBD1. V lost 7 bases, J lost 3 bases, and 13 bases stayed unmatched. The germline CDR1 and CDR2 sequences are SGHRS and YFSETQ. The CDR3 contains 16 residues. CDR3: CASSYDRAEGGNTIYF. CDR3 bases: TGCGCCAGCTCCTACGACAGGGCCGAAGGTGGAAACACCATATATTTT.

J is TRBJ1-1 and V is TRBV20-1; the match to TRBD1 covers 9 bases. Germline V gene data show CDR1 as DFQATT and CDR2 as SNEGSKA (reference sequence). This CDR3 contains 13 residues. J gave up 3 bases and V 4 bases, and 3 bases lay outside the gene matches. This CDR3 is CSAIQGADTEAFF. Written as DNA, the CDR3 is TGCAGTGCTATACAGGGGGCTGACACTGAAGCTTTCTTT.

The chain couples TRBV15 to TRBJ1-1; D ambiguous. Germline V lookup: CDR1 LNHNV, CDR2 YYDKDF (reference sequence). This CDR3 is 15 amino acids long. Between the trimmed V and J ends, which lost 4 bases and 2 bases, there was a span of 14 bases. This CDR3 is CATSMNSALNTEAFF. CDR3 DNA: TGTGCCACCAGCATGAACAGCGCCCTTAACACTGAAGCTTTCTTT. The variable domain in full, with the rest retrieved from reference TRBV15 and TRBJ1-1, is DAMVIQNPRYQVTQFGKPVTLSCSQTLNHNVMYWYQQKSSQAPKLLFHYYDKDFNNEADTPDNFQSRRPNTSFCFLDIRSPGLGDTAMYLCATSMNSALNTEAFFGQGTRLTVV.

In regard to this clonotype: One junction end does not reproduce the germline sequence, and a read error may be involved. The gene calls are TRBV11-3 and TRBJ2-5; tentatively, D is TRBD1 or TRBD2 (5 bases each). CDR1 and CDR2 from the germline V gene are SGHNT and YENEEA. The CDR3 extends over 15 amino acids. The CDR3 here is CASRPPGSGKETKYF. In DNA form, the CDR3 reads TGTGCCAGCAGGCCTCCGGGGTCAGGGAAAGAGACCAAGTACTTC.

The chain links TRBV11-3 to TRBJ2-7, with D hard to call. Germline CDR1 is SGHNT and CDR2 is YENEEA. The V and J ends lost 10 bases and 5 bases respectively, with 12 bases between them. CDR3 length: 11 amino acids. The CDR3 DNA reads as TGTGCCAACCCGACGTACCACGAGCAGTACTTC. This translates into CANPTYHEQYF.

This clonotype was seen at least ten times. The chain joins TRBV28 to TRBJ1-5, with TRBD1 as a possible D gene (5 bases). Germline V CDR1 and CDR2: MDHEN, SYDVKM. V was cut by 4 bases and J by 0 bases, with 10 bases left in between. CDR3 length: 15 residues. CDR3: CASSSRTNSNQPQHF. The CDR3 DNA reads as TGTGCCAGCAGTTCGAGGACAAATAGCAATCAGCCCCAGCATTTT.